A selection of T cell receptor beta chains follows, all from one sample in a study of cytomegalovirus exposure and HLA in healthy donors. The repertoire was sequenced with immunoSEQ multiplex PCR; TCRdb's copy has only in-frame clones and lacks some. The sample holds around 50,000 clones. The sample taken for sequencing was PBMCs. These receptors were obtained from a male donor in good health and CMV-seropositive. Each CDR3 is given with its conserved first and last residue. The D gene is left open where the match is weak.

d_call: .; j_call: TRBJ2-7; v_call: TRBV7-8; cdr3_nt: TGTGCCAGCAGCTTATCGGGGGGCGGAGAGCAGTACTTC; cdr3_aa: CASSLSGGGEQYF
d_call: TRBD2; j_call: TRBJ2-7; v_call: TRBV6-5; cdr3_nt: TGTGCCAGCAGTTACGGGGGTAGCGGGATTTACGAGCAGTACTTC; cdr3_aa: CASSYGGSGIYEQYF
d_call: TRBD1; j_call: TRBJ1-1; v_call: TRBV7-9; cdr3_nt: TGTGCCAGCGCGGACAGGGGCAACACTGAAGCTTTCTTT; cdr3_aa: CASADRGNTEAFF
d_call: TRBD1; j_call: TRBJ1-5; v_call: TRBV7-6; cdr3_nt: TGTGCCAGCAGCCGAACAGGGGGCAATCAGCCCCAGCATTTT; cdr3_aa: CASSRTGGNQPQHF
d_call: TRBD2; j_call: TRBJ2-1; v_call: TRBV16; cdr3_nt: TGTGCCAGCAGCAATCGGGGGGGTAACAATGAGCAGTTCTTC; cdr3_aa: CASSNRGGNNEQFF
d_call: TRBD1; j_call: TRBJ1-2; v_call: TRBV2; cdr3_nt: TGTGCCAGCAGTGGTGACAGGGCGGATGGCTACACCTTC; cdr3_aa: CASSGDRADGYTF
d_call: .; j_call: TRBJ2-7; v_call: TRBV30; cdr3_nt: TGTGCCTGGAGTGGGACACGCCACGAGCAGTACTTC; cdr3_aa: CAWSGTRHEQYF
d_call: .; j_call: TRBJ1-3; v_call: TRBV7-8; cdr3_nt: TGTGCCAGCAGCTTAGAGTACTGGGGAGTCTCTGGAAACACCATATATTTT; cdr3_aa: CASSLEYWGVSGNTIYF
d_call: .; j_call: TRBJ1-1; v_call: TRBV7-2; cdr3_nt: TGTGCCAGCAGCTTATACTCAAACACTGAAGCTTTCTTT; cdr3_aa: CASSLYSNTEAFF
d_call: TRBD2; j_call: TRBJ2-5; v_call: TRBV6-5; cdr3_nt: TGTGCCAGCAGTTACTCGCGGGAGCAGTACTTC; cdr3_aa: CASSYSREQYF
d_call: .; j_call: TRBJ1-4; v_call: TRBV15; cdr3_nt: TGTGCCACCAGCAGAGATAGGGGGAATGAAAAACTGTTTTTT; cdr3_aa: CATSRDRGNEKLFF
d_call: TRBD1; j_call: TRBJ1-2; v_call: TRBV6-1; cdr3_nt: TGTGCCAGCAGTGCTAACAGGGGCTCCTATGGCTACACCTTC; cdr3_aa: CASSANRGSYGYTF
d_call: TRBD1; j_call: TRBJ2-1; v_call: TRBV5-1; cdr3_nt: TGCGCCAGCAGCTTGGCCGGGGGACAGGGAAGAGATGAGCAGTTCTTC; cdr3_aa: CASSLAGGQGRDEQFF
d_call: TRBD1; j_call: TRBJ2-1; v_call: TRBV7-2; cdr3_nt: TGTGCCAGCAGGTTAACAGGGGGTTTCGAAACCTACAATGAGCAGTTCTTC; cdr3_aa: CASRLTGGFETYNEQFF
d_call: TRBD2; j_call: TRBJ2-2; v_call: TRBV7-6; cdr3_nt: TGTGCCAGCAGCATCTCACTAGCGGGGTTGGGCACCGGGGAGCTGTTTTTT; cdr3_aa: CASSISLAGLGTGELFF
d_call: .; j_call: TRBJ2-3; v_call: TRBV10-3; cdr3_nt: TGTGCCATCGGGGGGGGGCCGGACACAGATACGCAGTATTTT; cdr3_aa: CAIGGGPDTDTQYF
d_call: TRBD1; j_call: TRBJ2-1; v_call: TRBV7-2; cdr3_nt: TGTGCCAGCAGCTTAGTCGAGGGACAGGGTAAACATGAGCAGTTCTTC; cdr3_aa: CASSLVEGQGKHEQFF
d_call: TRBD2; j_call: TRBJ2-3; v_call: TRBV9; cdr3_nt: TGTGCCAGCAGCGCCAGCGGGGGTTGGGGCACAGATACGCAGTATTTT; cdr3_aa: CASSASGGWGTDTQYF
d_call: TRBD1; j_call: TRBJ2-7; v_call: TRBV6-1; cdr3_nt: TGTGCCAGCTCGCAGGGGGCTTACGAGCAGTACTTC; cdr3_aa: CASSQGAYEQYF
d_call: TRBD1; j_call: TRBJ2-1; v_call: TRBV23-1; cdr3_nt: TGCGCCAGCACTTTTTGGACAGGGAGCTACAATGAGCAGTTCTTC; cdr3_aa: CASTFWTGSYNEQFF